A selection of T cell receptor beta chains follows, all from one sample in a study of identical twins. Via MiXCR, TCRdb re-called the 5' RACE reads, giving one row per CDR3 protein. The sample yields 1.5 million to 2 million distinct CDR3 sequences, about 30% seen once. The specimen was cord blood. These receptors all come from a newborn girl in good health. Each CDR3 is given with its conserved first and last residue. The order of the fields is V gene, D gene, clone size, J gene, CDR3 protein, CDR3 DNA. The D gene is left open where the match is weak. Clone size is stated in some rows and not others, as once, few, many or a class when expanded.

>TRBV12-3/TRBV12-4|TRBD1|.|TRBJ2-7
CASSDRASSYEQYF
TGTGCCAGCAGCGACAGGGCCTCCTCCTACGAGCAGTACTTC
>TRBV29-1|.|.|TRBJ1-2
CSAGGAQGHGYTF
TGCAGCGCGGGAGGGGCGCAGGGGCATGGCTACACCTTC
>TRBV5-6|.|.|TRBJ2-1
CASNGERYNEQFF
TGTGCCAGCAACGGGGAACGCTACAATGAGCAGTTCTTC
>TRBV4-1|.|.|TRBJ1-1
CASSQAAAGYMNTEAFF
TGCGCCAGCAGCCAAGCAGCAGCAGGCTACATGAACACTGAAGCTTTCTTT
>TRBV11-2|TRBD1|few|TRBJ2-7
CASTTGTGGIGEQYF
TGTGCCAGCACCACGGGGACAGGGGGGATCGGCGAGCAGTACTTC
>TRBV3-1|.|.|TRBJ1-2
CASSRGFGQLYGYTF
TGTGCCAGCAGCCGAGGCTTCGGACAGCTATATGGCTACACCTTC
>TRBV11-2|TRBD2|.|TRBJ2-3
CASSLRAIGTSGFPSTDTQYF
TGTGCCAGCAGCTTACGAGCCATCGGGACTAGCGGTTTTCCTAGCACAGATACGCAGTATTTT
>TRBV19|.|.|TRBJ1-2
CASSMRRPNYGYTF
TGTGCCAGTAGTATGCGGCGGCCAAACTATGGCTACACCTTC
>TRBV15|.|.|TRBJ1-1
CATSRDDVVYTEAFF
TGTGCCACCAGCAGAGATGACGTGGTGTACACTGAAGCTTTCTTT
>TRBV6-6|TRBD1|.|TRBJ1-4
CASSYPDRANEKLFF
TGTGCCAGCAGTTACCCCGACAGGGCTAATGAAAAACTGTTTTTT